What follows is one T cell receptor beta chain and its context. Trimming shortened V by 1 base and J by 5 bases, and 14 bases separated the two germline ends. From germline, CDR1 is LGHNT and CDR2 FRNRAP. This CDR3 is 15 amino acids long. Clones were read by immunoSEQ multiplex PCR, and TCRdb kept only the in-frame ones, dropping some. The data show tens of thousands of clones, around 92% seen once. The data were taken from a study of T cell changes during pregnancy in multiple sclerosis. This clonotype was sampled from a female donor in good health, enrolled as a control in a pregnancy study. Sequenced here: peripheral blood, sampled after pregnancy. The chain has TRBV12-5 and TRBJ1-2; possible D gene TRBD1, 6 bases. The CDR3 loop is CASGLGSGRGYGYTF. In DNA form, the CDR3 reads TGTGCTAGTGGTTTGGGGTCAGGGAGGGGGTATGGCTACACCTTC.